This TCR beta chain emerged from a study of shared clonotypes between healthy human individuals. The CD4+ fraction was divided into a CD45RA+ naive subset and a CD45RA-negative memory subset. The germline V gene encodes CDR1 LNHDA and CDR2 SQIVND (reference sequence). The CDR3 runs to 14 residues. V gave up 2 bases and J gave up 8 bases, with 12 bases separating them. Method: immunoSEQ multiplex PCR; TCRdb's copy keeps in-frame clones and lacks some. The data show a few million clones, approximately 94% seen once. The chain is built from TRBV19 and TRBJ1-4; D perhaps matches TRBD1 (5 bases). Sequences were obtained from naive CD4+ T cells sorted from blood. As for subset: CD45RA+ positively selected. This receptor was obtained from a man aged 18 to 30 in good health. The DNA of the CDR3 is TGTGCCAGTAGTATACTGGGGGTCTCGGAAAAACTGTTTTTT. This codes for CASSILGVSEKLFF.